This TCR beta chain was identified during a study of glioma-infiltrating T cells after dendritic cell vaccination. The primer mix had 60 V beta and 13 J beta primers. Here immunoSEQ multiplex PCR was the method, and the copy in TCRdb shows in-frame clones only, minus some. The table lists 93,000 or so clones, 79% of them singletons. The sample holds a few counts of this clone. Per the germline V gene, CDR1 is SGHRS and CDR2 is YFSETQ. CDR3 size: 14 residues. V trimming: 3 bases; J trimming: 7 bases; junction bases outside the gene matches: 8. The chain employs TRBV5-1 and TRBJ1-2; 8 bases agree with TRBD1. Sample: blood, taken before dendritic cell vaccination. The sequence was collected from a human donor with glioblastoma. CDR3: CASSWAGTGSGYTF. In DNA form, the CDR3 reads TGCGCCAGCAGCTGGGCCGGGACAGGTAGTGGCTACACCTTC.